Described below is a single T cell receptor beta chain sequence and its context. Its antigen remains unknown. The read gets to within 3 residues of the CDR3 end, and the germline J gene fills in the rest. The sample belongs to a study of T cells in women clearing cervical HPV infection. Whole-study findings and limits: CIN3+ cases had significantly higher TCR richness than controls; evenness did not differ.

Profiled with immunoSEQ multiplex PCR; TCRdb holds only in-frame clones, not every one. The sample's table shows about 22,000 clones. CDR3 length: 12 amino acids. CDR1 and CDR2 (germline): DFQATT, SNEGSKA (reference sequence). Trimming cost V 5 bases and J 6 bases, with 13 bases left between them. This chain connects TRBV20-1 to TRBJ1-2; maybe TRBD1 (5 bases). This receptor was obtained from a woman between 18 and 70 years old with a cervical HPV16 infection that either progressed to CIN3+ or cleared (not recorded which). Sequencing used blood buffy coat. The CDR3 spells CSAPGGEHGYTF. CDR3 DNA, as far as it was read: TGCAGTGCTCCCGGGGGGGAGCATGGC.